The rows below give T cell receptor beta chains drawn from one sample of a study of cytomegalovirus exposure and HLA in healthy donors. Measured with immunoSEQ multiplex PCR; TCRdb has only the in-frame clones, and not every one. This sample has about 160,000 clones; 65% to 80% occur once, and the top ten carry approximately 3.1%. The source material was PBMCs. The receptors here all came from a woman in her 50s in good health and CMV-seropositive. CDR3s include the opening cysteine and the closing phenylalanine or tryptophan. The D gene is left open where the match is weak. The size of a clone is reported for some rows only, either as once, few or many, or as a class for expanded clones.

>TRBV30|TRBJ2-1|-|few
TGTGCCTGGAGTGTACTATACAATGAGCAGTTCTTC
CAWSVLYNEQFF
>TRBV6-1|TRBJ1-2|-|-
TGTGCCAGCAGTGAAGCGGTCAGGGGTTATGGCTACACCTTC
CASSEAVRGYGYTF
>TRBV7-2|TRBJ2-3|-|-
TGTGCCAGCAGCTATGGGTTCGGGAACACAGATACGCAGTATTTT
CASSYGFGNTDTQYF
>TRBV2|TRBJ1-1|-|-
TGTGCCAGCAGTGAGCGACAGATGAACACTGAAGCTTTCTTT
CASSERQMNTEAFF
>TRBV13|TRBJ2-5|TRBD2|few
TGTGCCAGCAGCCCCCGGAGCGGGGGGCCCCAAGAGACCCAGTACTTC
CASSPRSGGPQETQYF
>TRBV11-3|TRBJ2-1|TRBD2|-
TGTGCCAGCAGCTTAGGCTCTAGCGGGGGTTATAAGCAGTTCTTC
CASSLGSSGGYKQFF
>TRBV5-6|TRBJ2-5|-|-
TGTGCCAGCAGCTCTATGGGGGCAGGGCCTCAAGAGACCCAGTACTTC
CASSSMGAGPQETQYF
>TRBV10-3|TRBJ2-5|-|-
TGTGCCATCAGTGAGAGCCGGGTCCAAGAGACCCAGTACTTC
CAISESRVQETQYF
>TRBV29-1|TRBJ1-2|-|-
TGCAGCGTTGAAGATCGCCCAGGGGTTTTGTCTGGCTACACCTTC
CSVEDRPGVLSGYTF
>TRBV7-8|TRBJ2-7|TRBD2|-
TGTGCCAGCAGCTTGGGTAGCGGGGGTCCCAGCTCCTACGAGCAGTACTTC
CASSLGSGGPSSYEQYF
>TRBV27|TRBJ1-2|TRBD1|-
TGTGCCAGCAGTTCACAACAAAGACAGGGCCTCGGTGGCTACACCTTC
CASSSQQRQGLGGYTF
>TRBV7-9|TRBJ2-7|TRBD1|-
TGTTCCAGCAGCTTGACAGGGGGGTCCTACGAGCAGTACTTC
CSSSLTGGSYEQYF
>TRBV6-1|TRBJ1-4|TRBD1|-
TGTGCCAGCAGTGAAGCGCAAGGGACAGGGGCTGGAGAAAAACTGTTTTTT
CASSEAQGTGAGEKLFF
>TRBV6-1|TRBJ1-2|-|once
TGTGCCAGCAGTTCCGAGGGAGATGGCTGGGGCTACACCTTC
CASSSEGDGWGYTF
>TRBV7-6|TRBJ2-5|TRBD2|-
TGTGCCAGCAGCCCTTTTGCGGGGGTGCAAGAGACCCAGTACTTC
CASSPFAGVQETQYF
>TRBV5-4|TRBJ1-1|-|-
TGTGCCAGCTACGCGGGGGTGAACACTGAAGCTTTCTTT
CASYAGVNTEAFF
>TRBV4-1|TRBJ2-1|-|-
TGCGCCAGCAGCCAAGTTCGGACTAATGACAATGAGCAGTTCTTC
CASSQVRTNDNEQFF
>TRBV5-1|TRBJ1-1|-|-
TGCGCCAGCAGCTTGGCCCCCGACAGCCTCACTGAAGCTTTCTTT
CASSLAPDSLTEAFF